This passage covers 19 T cell receptor beta chains from one sample sequenced in a study of prognosis after radiotherapy for stage I lung cancer. Amplification of TCR beta CDR3 from genomic DNA used two-round multiplex PCR. Gene-specific TRBV and TRBJ primers were used in PCR round one. TCRdb re-analysed the multiplex PCR reads in MiXCR, keeping a single row per CDR3 protein. This table holds over 11,000 distinct CDR3 sequences, roughly 27% found once. Sequenced here: PBMCs, sampled before or after stereotactic body radiation therapy (not recorded which). The origin of the receptors is a donor at least 50 years old with non-small cell lung cancer.

This clonotype appeared many times. The rearrangement uses TRBV18 and TRBJ1-4; perhaps TRBD1 as D (6 bases). Deletions cut 3 bases from V and 5 bases from J, with 13 bases between. This CDR3 has 15 residues. Germline CDR1 and CDR2: KGHSH and LQKENI. CDR3 nucleotide sequence: TGTGCCAGCTCACCGGAGGGGGTAGGAAATGAAAAACTGTTTTTT. As protein: CASSPEGVGNEKLFF. Supplemented by reference TRBV18 and TRBJ1-4, the full variable domain reads NAGVMQNPRHLVRRRGQEARLRCSPMKGHSHVYWYRQLPEEGLKFMVYLQKENIIDESGMPKERFSAEFPKEGPSILRIQQVVRGDSAAYFCASSPEGVGNEKLFFGSGTQLSVL.

This clonotype turned up a few times. A much larger clone sits a single nucleotide away, making a read error possible. The V and J genes are TRBV7-2 and TRBJ2-7, with D hard to call. CDR1 and CDR2 (germline): SGHTA, FQGNSA. This CDR3 comprises 17 residues. The DNA of the CDR3 is TGTGTCAGCAGCTTCCCCGACGATTCTGTGGGGTTCTACGAGCAGTACTTC. It codes for CVSSFPDDSVGFYEQYF.

This clonotype was detected many times. The chain carries TRBV24-1 and TRBJ1-1, with D possibly TRBD1 on 6 matching bases. CDR3 length equals 20 residues. The V gene lost 10 bases and the J gene lost 0 bases, with 32 bases spanning the gap. Germline V lookup: CDR1 KGHDR, CDR2 SFDVKD. CDR3 sequence (DNA): TGTGCCACACCGAGGGGGATTTACGAGGCCGCGGCTCCCCTGAACACTGAAGCTTTCTTT. It yields the protein CATPRGIYEAAAPLNTEAFF.

V and J are TRBV5-6 and TRBJ2-2; 8 nucleotides align to TRBD2. The CDR3 is made up of 15 amino acids. Germline CDR1 reads SGHDT; CDR2 reads YYEEEE. With 4 bases clipped from V and 3 bases from J, the junction kept 5 bases outside the gene matches. Here the CDR3 reads CASSRGGLDTGELFF. CDR3 nucleotide sequence: TGTGCCAGCAGCCGCGGGGGGCTGGACACCGGGGAGCTGTTTTTT.

Turning to this clonotype: The junction differs from germline at one of its ends, possibly a read error. The gene calls are TRBV28 and TRBJ2-5, with 9 bases matching TRBD2. The CDR3 sequence is 16 residues long. CDR1 MDHEN and CDR2 SYDVKM come from the germline V gene. CDR3 coding DNA: TGTTCCAGCAGCCAGCGGGGGGTATCTTCCGCAGAGACCCAGTACTTC. Translation gives CSSSQRGVSSAETQYF.

This clonotype came up many times. The chain couples TRBV3-1 to TRBJ2-6; D gene ambiguous. The CDR3 spans 15 residues. Trimming took 4 bases from V and 3 from J, leaving 10 bases between them. The germline V gene encodes CDR1 LGHDT and CDR2 YNNKEL (reference sequence). In nucleotides, the CDR3 is TGTGCCAGCAGCCCGATGGGTAGTGGGGCCAACGTCCTGACTTTC. Translation gives CASSPMGSGANVLTF.

There are many counts of this clonotype. This chain uses TRBV19 with TRBJ2-1, with a weak D call TRBD1 (6 bases). V lost 5 bases, J lost 6 bases, and 14 bases lay in between. The CDR3 spans 14 residues. Per germline, CDR1 LNHDA and CDR2 SQIVND (reference sequence). In DNA form, the CDR3 reads TGTGCCAGTAGTGGGCAGGGGTATGGCAATGAGCAGTTCTTC. Amino acids: CASSGQGYGNEQFF.

This clonotype was seen ten or more times. V and J are TRBV11-1 and TRBJ2-7, with D possibly TRBD1 on 6 matching bases. Trimming cost V 9 bases and J 2 bases, with 14 bases left between them. This CDR3 region has 13 residues. Looked up from germline, CDR1 is SGHAT and CDR2 is FQDESV (reference sequence). Written as DNA, the CDR3 is TGTGCCAGTGCACGGGACACGACCTACGAGCAGTACTTC. This encodes CASARDTTYEQYF.

In its sample, this clonotype is medium-sized. This CDR3 is CASSEQGSTNTGELFF. DNA of the CDR3: TGTGCCAGCAGTGAACAAGGATCAACGAACACCGGGGAGCTGTTTTTT. This chain connects TRBV2 to TRBJ2-2; D remains unclear. V was clipped by 2 bases and J by 0 bases, with 10 bases between them. Germline CDR1 and CDR2: SNHLY and FYNNEI. The CDR3 length is 16 residues.

On this clonotype itself: This likely came from a read error, as a far larger clone is one base away. The V and J genes are TRBV6-4 and TRBJ1-5; D may be TRBD1 (5 bases). CDR1 and CDR2 from the germline V gene are MRHNA and SNTAGT. The CDR3 has 16 residues. V lost 3 bases and J lost 5, with 17 bases in between. This CDR3 reads CASSEQEGVVYQPQHF. The CDR3 coding sequence is TGTGCCAGCAGTGAACAGGAGGGTGTGGTGTATCAGCCCCAGCATTTT.

In regard to this clonotype: An end of the junction differs from the germline gene, which may be a read error. This rearrangement joins TRBV2 to TRBJ2-1; D gene uncertain. Germline CDR1 SNHLY, CDR2 FYNNEI. The CDR3 totals 14 residues. CDR3 coding DNA: TGTGCCAGCAGACTCGGACGCGACCGGAACGAGCAGTTATTC. Protein product: CASRLGRDRNEQLF.

This clonotype was found many times. The V and J genes are TRBV6-2 or TRBV6-3 and TRBJ1-5; 7 bases fit TRBD1. CDR3 length equals 15 residues. CDR1 and CDR2 (germline): MNHEY, SVGEGT. V was clipped by 7 bases and J by 7 bases; unmatched bases: 13. The CDR3 bases are TGTGCCAGCAAACGTGACAGGGCCACCGGCCAGCCCCAGCATTTT. This encodes CASKRDRATGQPQHF.

This chain links TRBV29-1 with TRBJ1-2, with unresolved D. The CDR3 runs 12 residues. Trimming pared 2 bases from V and 9 bases from J, leaving 13 bases between. Germline V gene data show CDR1 as SQVTM and CDR2 as ANQGSEA. The CDR3 DNA reads TGCAGCGTTGAAAGGGCCTCCTTGTGCTACACCTTC. It specifies CSVERASLCYTF.

This clonotype was observed many times. The chain carries TRBV19 and TRBJ1-2, with D unclear. The germline V gene encodes CDR1 LNHDA and CDR2 SQIVND (reference sequence). The CDR3 runs to 15 residues. Trimming took off 3 bases at V and 3 bases at J, with 14 bases between the two ends. DNA for the CDR3: TGTGCCAGTAGTATGTCTGGGGATCCAGACTATGGCTACACCTTC. It translates to CASSMSGDPDYGYTF.

This clonotype was counted ten times or more. The chain uses TRBV30 and TRBJ2-1; 8 bases agree with TRBD2. The germline V gene has CDR1 GTSNPN and CDR2 SVGIG (reference sequence). This CDR3 comprises 15 residues. J lost 8 bases, V lost 2 bases, and 11 bases had no gene match. CDR3 bases: TGTGCCTGGAGTCCAACTAGCGGCCAGGGCGATGAGCAGTTCTTC. The encoded protein is CAWSPTSGQGDEQFF.

This clonotype was recorded many times. V is TRBV6-1 and J is TRBJ2-4, with D perhaps TRBD2 (6 bases). This CDR3 region has 14 residues. The germline gives CDR1 MNHNS, CDR2 SASEGT. V lost 4 bases and J lost 6, with 13 bases in between. CDR3 sequence: CASSGRDSGNIQYF. The CDR3 region has the DNA TGTGCCAGCAGTGGCCGGGACTCGGGAAACATTCAGTACTTC.

The chain carries TRBV6-2 or TRBV6-3 and TRBJ2-1; 11 nucleotides align to TRBD2. CDR3 size: 16 residues. In germline, CDR1 is MNHEY, CDR2 SVGEGT. Germline trimming cut 4 bases from V and 7 bases from J; bases unmatched to any gene: 9. DNA for the CDR3: TGTGCCAGCAGTTCCCCTAGCGGGGGGACAGAGAATGAGCAGTTCTTC. This translates into CASSSPSGGTENEQFF.

Ten or more counts support this clonotype. CDR3 coding DNA: TGCAGCGCCGGAGCGGGAGAGACCCAGTACTTC. This sequence encodes CSAGAGETQYF. This chain uses TRBV29-1 with TRBJ2-5, with D possibly being TRBD2 (6 bases). This CDR3 contains 11 residues. The V and J ends lost 7 bases and 4 bases respectively, with 10 bases between them. CDR1 is SQVTM and CDR2 is ANQGSEA in the germline V gene.

By sample share, this clonotype is medium-sized (0.01 to 0.1%). The chain combines TRBV6-1 with TRBJ1-2; 10 bases are a match to TRBD1. Germline-derived CDR1 and CDR2 are MNHNS and SASEGT. The CDR3 sequence is 15 residues long. V lost 6 bases and J lost 3; bases outside the gene matches: 7. The CDR3 DNA reads TGTGCCAGCAGCGCATTAGGGACAGGGGACTATGGCTACACCTTC. Translated, it gives CASSALGTGDYGYTF.